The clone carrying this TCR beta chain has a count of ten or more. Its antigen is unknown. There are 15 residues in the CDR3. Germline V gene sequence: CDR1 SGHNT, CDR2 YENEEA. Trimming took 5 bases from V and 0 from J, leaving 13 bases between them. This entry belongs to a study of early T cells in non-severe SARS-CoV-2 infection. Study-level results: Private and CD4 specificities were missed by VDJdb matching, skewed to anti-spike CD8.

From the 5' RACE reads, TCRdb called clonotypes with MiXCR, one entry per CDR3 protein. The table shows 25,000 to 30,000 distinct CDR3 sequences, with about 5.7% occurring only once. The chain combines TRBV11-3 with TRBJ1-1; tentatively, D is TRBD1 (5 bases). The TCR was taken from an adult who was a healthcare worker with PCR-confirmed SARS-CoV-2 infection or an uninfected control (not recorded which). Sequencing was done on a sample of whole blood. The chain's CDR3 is CASSATGALNTEAFF. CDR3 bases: TGTGCCAGCAGCGCTACCGGGGCACTGAACACTGAAGCTTTCTTT. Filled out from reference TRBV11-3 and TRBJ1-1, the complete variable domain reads EAGVVQSPRYKIIEKKQPVAFWCNPISGHNTLYWYLQNLGQGPELLIRYENEEAVDDSQLPKDRFSAERLKGVDSTLKIQPAELGDSAVYLCASSATGALNTEAFFGQGTRLTVV.